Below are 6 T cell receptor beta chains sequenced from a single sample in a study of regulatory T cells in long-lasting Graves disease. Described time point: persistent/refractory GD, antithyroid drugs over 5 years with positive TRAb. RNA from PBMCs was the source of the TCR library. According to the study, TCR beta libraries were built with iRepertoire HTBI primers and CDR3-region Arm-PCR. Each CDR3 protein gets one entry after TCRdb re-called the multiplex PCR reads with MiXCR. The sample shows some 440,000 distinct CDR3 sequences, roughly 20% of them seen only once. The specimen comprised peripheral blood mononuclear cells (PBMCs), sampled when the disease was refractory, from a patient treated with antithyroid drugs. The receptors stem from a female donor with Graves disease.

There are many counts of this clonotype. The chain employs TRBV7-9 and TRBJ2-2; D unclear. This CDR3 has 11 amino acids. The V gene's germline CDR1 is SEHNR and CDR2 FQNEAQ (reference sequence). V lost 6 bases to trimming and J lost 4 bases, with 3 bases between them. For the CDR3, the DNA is TGTGCCAGCAGAATCACCGGGGAGCTGTTTTTT. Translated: CASRITGELFF.

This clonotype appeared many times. The CDR3 is CAWSAPLAGSSYEQYF. CDR3 DNA: TGTGCCTGGAGTGCCCCACTAGCGGGAAGCTCCTACGAGCAGTACTTC. V is TRBV30 and J is TRBJ2-7; 10 positions match TRBD2. Germline V lookup: CDR1 GTSNPN, CDR2 SVGIG (reference sequence). The length of the CDR3 is 16 residues. V dropped 1 base and J dropped 0; count of bases not matched to a gene: 6.

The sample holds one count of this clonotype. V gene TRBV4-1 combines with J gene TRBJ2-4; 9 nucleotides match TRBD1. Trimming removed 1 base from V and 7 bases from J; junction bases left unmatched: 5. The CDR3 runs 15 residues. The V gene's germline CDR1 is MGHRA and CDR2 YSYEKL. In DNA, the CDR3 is TGCGCCAGCAGCCAAGGGACAGGGGAGACGAACATTCAGTACTTC. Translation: CASSQGTGETNIQYF.

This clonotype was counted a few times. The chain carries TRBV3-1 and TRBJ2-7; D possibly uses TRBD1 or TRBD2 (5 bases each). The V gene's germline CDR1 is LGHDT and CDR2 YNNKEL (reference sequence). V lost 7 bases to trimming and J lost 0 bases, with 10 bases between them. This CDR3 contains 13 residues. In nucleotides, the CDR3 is TGTGCCAGCAAACGGGACGGCTCCTACGAGCAGTACTTC. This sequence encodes CASKRDGSYEQYF.

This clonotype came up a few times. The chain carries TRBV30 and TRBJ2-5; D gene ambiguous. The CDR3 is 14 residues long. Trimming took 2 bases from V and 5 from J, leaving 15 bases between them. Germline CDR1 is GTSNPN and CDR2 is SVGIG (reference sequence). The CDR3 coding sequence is TGTGCCTGGAGTACACACCTTAGTTTGGAGACCCAGTACTTC. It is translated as CAWSTHLSLETQYF. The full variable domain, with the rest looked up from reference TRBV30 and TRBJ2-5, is SQTIHQWPATLVQPVGSPLSLECTVEGTSNPNLYWYRQAAGRGLQLLFYSVGIGQISSEVPQNLSASRPQDRQFILSSKKLLLSDSGFYLCAWSTHLSLETQYFGPGTRLLVL.

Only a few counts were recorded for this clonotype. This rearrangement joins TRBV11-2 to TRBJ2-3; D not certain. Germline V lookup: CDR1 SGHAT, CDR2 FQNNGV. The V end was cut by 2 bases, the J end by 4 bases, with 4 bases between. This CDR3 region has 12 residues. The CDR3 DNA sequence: TGTGCCAGCAGCTTAAACGCAGATACGCAGTATTTT. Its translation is CASSLNADTQYF. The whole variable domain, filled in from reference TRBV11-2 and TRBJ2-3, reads EAGVAQSPRYKIIEKRQSVAFWCNPISGHATLYWYQQILGQGPKLLIQFQNNGVVDDSQLPKDRFSAERLKGVDSTLKIQPAKLEDSAVYLCASSLNADTQYFGPGTRLTVL.